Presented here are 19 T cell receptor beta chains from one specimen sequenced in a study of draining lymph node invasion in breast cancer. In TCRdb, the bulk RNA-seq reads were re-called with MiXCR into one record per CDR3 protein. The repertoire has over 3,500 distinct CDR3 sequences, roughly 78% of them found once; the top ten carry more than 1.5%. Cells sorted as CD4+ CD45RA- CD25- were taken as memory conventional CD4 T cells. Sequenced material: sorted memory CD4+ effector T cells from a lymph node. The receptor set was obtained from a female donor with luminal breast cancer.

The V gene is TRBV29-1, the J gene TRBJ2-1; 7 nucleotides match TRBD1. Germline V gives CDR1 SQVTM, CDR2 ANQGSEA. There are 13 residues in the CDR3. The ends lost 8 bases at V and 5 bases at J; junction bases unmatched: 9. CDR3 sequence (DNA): TGCAGCACCCGGGACAGCGTAAACAATGAGCAGTTCTTC. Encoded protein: CSTRDSVNNEQFF.

CDR3 in amino acids: CAISRDEAGELFF. As DNA, the CDR3 is TGTGCCATCAGCAGGGACGAAGCCGGGGAGCTGTTTTTT. The chain employs TRBV10-3 and TRBJ2-2, with D perhaps TRBD1 or TRBD2 (5 bases each). From germline, CDR1 is ENHRY and CDR2 SYGVKD. This CDR3 is built from 13 residues. V was shortened by 6 bases and J by 6 bases, with 11 bases between the two germline ends.

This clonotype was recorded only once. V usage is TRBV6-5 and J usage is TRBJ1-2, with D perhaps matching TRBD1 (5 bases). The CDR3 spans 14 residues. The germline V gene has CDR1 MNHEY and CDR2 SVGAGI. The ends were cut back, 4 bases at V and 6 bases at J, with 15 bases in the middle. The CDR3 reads CASSSREAYNGYTF. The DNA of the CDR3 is TGTGCCAGCAGTTCCAGGGAGGCCTACAATGGCTACACCTTC.

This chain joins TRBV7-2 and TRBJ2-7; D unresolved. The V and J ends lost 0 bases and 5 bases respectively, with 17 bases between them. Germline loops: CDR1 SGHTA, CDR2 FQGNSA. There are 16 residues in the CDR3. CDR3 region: CASSLARVANWDEQYF. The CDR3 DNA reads TGTGCCAGCAGCTTAGCTCGGGTGGCTAACTGGGACGAGCAGTACTTC.

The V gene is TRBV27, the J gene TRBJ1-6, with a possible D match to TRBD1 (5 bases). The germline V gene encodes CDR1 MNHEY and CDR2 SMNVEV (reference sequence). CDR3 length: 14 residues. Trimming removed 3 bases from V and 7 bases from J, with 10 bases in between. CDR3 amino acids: CASSFWGTNSPLHF. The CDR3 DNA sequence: TGTGCCAGCAGTTTCTGGGGGACCAATTCACCCCTCCACTTT.

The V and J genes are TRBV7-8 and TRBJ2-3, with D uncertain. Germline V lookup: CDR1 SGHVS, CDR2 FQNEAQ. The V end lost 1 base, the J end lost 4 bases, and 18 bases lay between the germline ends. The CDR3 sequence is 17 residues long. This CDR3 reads CASSLGALQGSADTQYF. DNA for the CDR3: TGTGCCAGCAGCTTAGGTGCCCTTCAAGGGTCCGCAGATACGCAGTATTTT.

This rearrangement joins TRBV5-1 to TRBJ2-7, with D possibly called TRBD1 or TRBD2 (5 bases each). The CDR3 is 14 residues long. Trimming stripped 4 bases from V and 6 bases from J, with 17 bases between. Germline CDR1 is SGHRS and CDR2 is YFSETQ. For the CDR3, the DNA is TGCGCCAGCAGCGCGGACGGGGCTCCGGGCGAGCAGTACTTC. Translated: CASSADGAPGEQYF.

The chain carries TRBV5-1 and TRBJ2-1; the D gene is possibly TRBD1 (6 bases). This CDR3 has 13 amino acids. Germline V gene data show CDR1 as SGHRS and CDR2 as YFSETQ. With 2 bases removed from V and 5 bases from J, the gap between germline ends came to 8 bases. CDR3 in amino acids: CASSLNRDNEQFF. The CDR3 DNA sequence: TGCGCCAGCAGCTTAAACAGGGACAATGAGCAGTTCTTC.

The CDR3: CASSVDPRGGDEQYF. The CDR3 DNA reads TGTGCCAGCAGCGTAGACCCCAGAGGGGGGGACGAGCAGTACTTC. The rearrangement links TRBV9 to TRBJ2-7; a weak D match, TRBD2 (7 bases). CDR1 and CDR2 from the germline V gene are SGDLS and YYNGEE. There are 15 residues in the CDR3. Trimming removed 0 bases from V and 5 bases from J, with 15 bases in between.

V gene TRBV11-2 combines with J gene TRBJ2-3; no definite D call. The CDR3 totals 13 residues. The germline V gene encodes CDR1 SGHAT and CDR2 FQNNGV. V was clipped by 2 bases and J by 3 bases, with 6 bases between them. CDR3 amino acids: CASSLWGTDTQYF. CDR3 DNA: TGTGCCAGCAGCTTATGGGGTACAGATACGCAGTATTTT.

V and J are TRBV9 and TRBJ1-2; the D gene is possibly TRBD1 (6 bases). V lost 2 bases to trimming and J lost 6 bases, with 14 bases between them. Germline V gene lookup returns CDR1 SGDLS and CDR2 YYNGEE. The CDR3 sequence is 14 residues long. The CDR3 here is CASSVWGGENGYTF. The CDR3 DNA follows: TGTGCCAGCAGCGTCTGGGGGGGCGAAAATGGCTACACCTTC.

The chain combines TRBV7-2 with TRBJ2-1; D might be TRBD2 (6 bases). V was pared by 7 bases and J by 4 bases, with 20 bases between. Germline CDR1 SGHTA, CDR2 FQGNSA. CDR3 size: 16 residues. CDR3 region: CASTTGGNSGYNEQFF. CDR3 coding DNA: TGTGCCAGCACCACCGGGGGAAATAGCGGATACAATGAGCAGTTCTTC.

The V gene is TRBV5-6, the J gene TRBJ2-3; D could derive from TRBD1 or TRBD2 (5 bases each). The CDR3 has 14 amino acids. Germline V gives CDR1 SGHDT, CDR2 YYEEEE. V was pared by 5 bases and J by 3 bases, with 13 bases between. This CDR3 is CASRGTGRTDTQYF. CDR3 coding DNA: TGTGCCAGCAGGGGAACGGGGCGGACAGATACGCAGTATTTT.

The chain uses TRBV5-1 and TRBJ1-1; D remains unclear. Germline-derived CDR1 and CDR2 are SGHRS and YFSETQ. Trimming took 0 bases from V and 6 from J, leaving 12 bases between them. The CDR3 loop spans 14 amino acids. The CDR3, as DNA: TGCGCCAGCAGCTTGGAGGGCCGCTCAGCTGAAGCTTTCTTT. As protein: CASSLEGRSAEAFF.

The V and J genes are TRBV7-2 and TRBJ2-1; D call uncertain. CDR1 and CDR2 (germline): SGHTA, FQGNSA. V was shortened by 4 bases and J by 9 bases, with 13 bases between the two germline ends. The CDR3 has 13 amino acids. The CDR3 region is CASSSQWVVEQFF. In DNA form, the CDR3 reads TGTGCCAGCAGCTCTCAATGGGTGGTTGAGCAGTTCTTC. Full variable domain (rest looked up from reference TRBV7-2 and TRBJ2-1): GAGVSQSPSNKVTEKGKDVELRCDPISGHTALYWYRQSLGQGLEFLIYFQGNSAPDKSGLPSDRFSAERTGGSVSTLTIQRTQQEDSAVYLCASSSQWVVEQFFGPGTRLTVL.

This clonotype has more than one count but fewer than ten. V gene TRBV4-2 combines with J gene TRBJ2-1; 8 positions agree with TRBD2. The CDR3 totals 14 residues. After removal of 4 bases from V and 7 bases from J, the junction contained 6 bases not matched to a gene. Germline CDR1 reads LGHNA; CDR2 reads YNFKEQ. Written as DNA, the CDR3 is TGTGCCAGCAGCCCACAAGCGGGGGCTAATGAGCAGTTCTTC. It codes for CASSPQAGANEQFF.

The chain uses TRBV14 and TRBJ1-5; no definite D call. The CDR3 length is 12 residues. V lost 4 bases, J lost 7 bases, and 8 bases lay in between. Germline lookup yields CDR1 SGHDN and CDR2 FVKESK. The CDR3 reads CASSLGRQPQHF. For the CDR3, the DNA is TGTGCCAGCAGCCTTGGACGCCAGCCCCAGCATTTT.

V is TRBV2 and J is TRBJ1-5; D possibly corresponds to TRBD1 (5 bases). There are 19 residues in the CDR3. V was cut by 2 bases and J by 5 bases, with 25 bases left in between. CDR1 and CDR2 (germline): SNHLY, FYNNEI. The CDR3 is CASSELADPRQRYDQPQHF. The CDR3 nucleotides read TGTGCCAGCAGTGAATTAGCCGACCCCCGACAGCGCTACGATCAGCCCCAGCATTTT.

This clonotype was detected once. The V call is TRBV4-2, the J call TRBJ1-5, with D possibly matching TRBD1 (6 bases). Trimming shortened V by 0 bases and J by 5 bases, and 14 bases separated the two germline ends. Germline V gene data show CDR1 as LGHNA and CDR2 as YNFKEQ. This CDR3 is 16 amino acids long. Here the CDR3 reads CASSQDQRGAYQPQHF. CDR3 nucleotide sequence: TGTGCCAGCAGCCAAGATCAGCGGGGGGCCTATCAGCCCCAGCATTTT.